This TCR beta chain was retrieved from a study of control samples from healthy donors and cancer patients. Generated by immunoSEQ multiplex PCR, the TCRdb table keeps only in-frame clones and is missing some. In the table there are approximately 170,000 clones, 70% to 90% of which are singletons. The germline V and J ends were trimmed by 0 bases and 2 bases, with 3 bases remaining between them. The CDR3 length is 12 residues. Germline values: CDR1 SQVTM, CDR2 ANQGSEA. This chain joins TRBV29-1 and TRBJ2-3; unclear D gene. Sample: blood. The receptor was derived from a woman under 40 in good health. Here the CDR3 reads CSVEDYTDTQYF. CDR3 in DNA: TGCAGCGTTGAAGACTACACAGATACGCAGTATTTT.